Listed below are T cell receptor beta chains from one sample, sequenced in a study of blood T cell repertoires in COVID-19. Some clones are missing from TCRdb's copy, which holds only in-frame ones; the method was immunoSEQ multiplex PCR. Counted here are about 220,000 clones, less than 90% occurring once; the ten biggest clones make up just over 2.5%. Sequencing input: PBMCs or T cells enriched from blood (not recorded which). Receptors were obtained from a woman in her twenties or thirties who had recovered from COVID-19. The CDR3 runs from the conserved cysteine through the conserved F or W.

v_call,j_call,cdr3_aa
TRBV7-9,TRBJ1-5,CASSIAGLSNQPQHF
TRBV7-3,TRBJ1-1,CASSLRGGMNTEAFF
TRBV7-9,TRBJ2-1,CASSLVSSGGLYNEQFF
TRBV11-2,TRBJ1-1,CASSLRQGSNTEAFF
TRBV16,TRBJ2-6,CASSLRLAGATGANVLTF
TRBV3-1/TRBV3-2,TRBJ1-2,CASSPPGNSNYGYTF
TRBV5-1,TRBJ1-5,CASSPGQNQPQHF
TRBV19,TRBJ2-1,CASSIDPHSGPDYNEQFF
TRBV7-2,TRBJ2-3,CASSRGLIVGSTDTQYF
TRBV19,TRBJ2-7,CASSPLDRPYEQYF
TRBV10-2,TRBJ1-2,CASSETEYGYTF
TRBV7-3,TRBJ2-3,CASSARSSFADTQYF
TRBV9,TRBJ2-6,CASSVRDSDSGANVLTF
TRBV7-2,TRBJ2-7,CASSQRGGPYEQYF
TRBV7-8,TRBJ2-6,CASSLHQGARGANVLTF
TRBV6-5,TRBJ1-4,CASRGEKLFF
TRBV6-5,TRBJ1-5,CASSYSRDNQPQHF
TRBV3-1/TRBV3-2,TRBJ2-1,CASSQGSEQFF
TRBV4-3,TRBJ1-6,CASSQDGGGNSPLHF
TRBV19,TRBJ1-5,CASLGQGLNQPQHF
TRBV6-5,TRBJ2-3,CASKGGITTDTQYF
TRBV4-3,TRBJ2-7,CASSQGRGTEAYEQYF
TRBV15,TRBJ1-1,CATSPPGTEAFF
TRBV11-2,TRBJ2-1,CASRTRRGNEQFF
TRBV2,TRBJ2-5,CASLFLTAGQETQYF
TRBV6-5,TRBJ1-5,CASGSAGDNQPQHF
TRBV19,TRBJ1-1,CASSSRGEKAFF